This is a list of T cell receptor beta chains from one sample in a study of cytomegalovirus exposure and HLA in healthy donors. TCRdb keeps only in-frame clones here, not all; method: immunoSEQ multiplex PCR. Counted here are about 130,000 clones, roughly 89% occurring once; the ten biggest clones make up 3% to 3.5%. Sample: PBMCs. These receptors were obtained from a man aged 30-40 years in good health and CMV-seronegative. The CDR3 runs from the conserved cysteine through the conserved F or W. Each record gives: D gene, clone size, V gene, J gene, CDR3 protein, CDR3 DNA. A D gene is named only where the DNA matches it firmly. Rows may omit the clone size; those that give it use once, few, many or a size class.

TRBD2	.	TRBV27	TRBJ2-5	CASTPSGASGTQETQYF	TGTGCCAGCACTCCCAGTGGGGCTAGCGGGACTCAAGAGACCCAGTACTTC
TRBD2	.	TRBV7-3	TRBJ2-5	CASSPLPIGTSGAETQYF	TGTGCCAGCAGCCCCCTACCGATCGGGACTAGCGGGGCGGAGACCCAGTACTTC
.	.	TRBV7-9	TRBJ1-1	CASLRVPEAFF	TGTGCCAGCCTCAGGGTGCCAGAAGCTTTCTTT
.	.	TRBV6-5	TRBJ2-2	CATGNVNTGELFF	TGTGCCACCGGGAACGTAAACACCGGGGAGCTGTTTTTT
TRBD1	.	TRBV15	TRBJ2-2	CATSRGQGRNGELFF	TGTGCCACCAGCAGAGGACAGGGTCGGAACGGGGAGCTGTTTTTT
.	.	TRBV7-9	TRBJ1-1	CASTQYRNTEAFF	TGTGCCAGCACTCAATACAGGAACACTGAAGCTTTCTTT
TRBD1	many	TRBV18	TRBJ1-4	CASSPGQGREKLFF	TGTGCCAGCTCACCGGGACAGGGACGTGAAAAACTGTTTTTT
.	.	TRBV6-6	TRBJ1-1	CASSSGEAFF	.
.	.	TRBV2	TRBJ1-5	CASSEVGGAYSNQPQHF	TGTGCCAGCAGTGAAGTAGGGGGGGCTTATAGCAATCAGCCCCAGCATTTT
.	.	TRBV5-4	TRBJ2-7	CASSLVGQTYEQYF	TGTGCCAGCAGCTTGGTGGGACAAACCTACGAGCAGTACTTC
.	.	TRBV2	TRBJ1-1	CASSSGEPEAFF	TGTGCCAGCAGTAGCGGCGAACCTGAAGCTTTCTTT
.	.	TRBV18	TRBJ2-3	CASSGQQGSTDTQYF	TGTGCCAGCTCAGGCCAGCAGGGGAGCACAGATACGCAGTATTTT
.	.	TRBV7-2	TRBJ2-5	CASSLWSVADQYF	TGTGCCAGCAGCTTATGGAGCGTTGCGGACCAGTACTTC
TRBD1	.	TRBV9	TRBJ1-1	CASSVGTGGNTEAFF	TGTGCCAGCAGCGTAGGGACAGGGGGGAACACTGAAGCTTTCTTT
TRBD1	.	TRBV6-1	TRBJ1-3	CASSATGAGNTIYF	TGTGCCAGCAGCGCGACAGGGGCTGGAAACACCATATATTTT
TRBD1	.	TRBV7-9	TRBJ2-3	CASSPRTGEPDTQYF	TGTGCCAGCAGCCCCCGGACAGGGGAGCCTGATACGCAGTATTTT
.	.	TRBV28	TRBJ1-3	CASSFRSRAHSGNTIYF	TGTGCCAGCAGTTTTCGTAGCAGGGCTCACTCTGGAAACACCATATATTTT
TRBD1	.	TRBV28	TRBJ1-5	CASRGQGGNQPQHF	TGTGCCAGCAGGGGACAGGGCGGCAATCAGCCCCAGCATTTT
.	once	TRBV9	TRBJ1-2	CASSPGMGPRGYTF	TGTGCCAGCAGCCCCGGCATGGGGCCGCGGGGCTACACCTTC
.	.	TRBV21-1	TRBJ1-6	CASSRLGQGEGALHF	TGTGCCAGCAGCAGACTGGGACAGGGCGAGGGAGCCCTCCACTTT
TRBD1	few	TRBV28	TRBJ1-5	CASTNRGPSNQPQHF	TGTGCCAGCACCAACAGGGGGCCAAGCAATCAGCCCCAGCATTTT
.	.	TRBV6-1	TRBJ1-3	CASSGGGSLPSGNTIYF	TGTGCCAGCAGTGGGGGAGGATCCCTCCCCTCTGGAAACACCATATATTTT
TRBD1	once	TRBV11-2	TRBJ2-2	CASSSPGQGTAGELFF	TGTGCCAGCAGCTCGCCGGGACAGGGGACGGCCGGGGAGCTGTTTTTT
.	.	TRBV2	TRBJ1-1	CASTPAVMNTEAFF	TGTGCCAGCACCCCGGCGGTCATGAACACTGAAGCTTTCTTT